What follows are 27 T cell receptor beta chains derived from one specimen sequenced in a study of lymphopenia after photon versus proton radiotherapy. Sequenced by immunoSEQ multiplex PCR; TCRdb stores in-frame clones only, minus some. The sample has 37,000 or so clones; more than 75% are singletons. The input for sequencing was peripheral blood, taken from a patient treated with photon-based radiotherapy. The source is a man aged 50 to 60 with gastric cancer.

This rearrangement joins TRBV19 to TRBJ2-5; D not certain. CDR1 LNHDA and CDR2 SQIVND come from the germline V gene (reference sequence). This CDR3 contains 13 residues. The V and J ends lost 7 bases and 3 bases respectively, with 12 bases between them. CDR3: CASMGLGKETQYF. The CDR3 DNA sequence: TGTGCCAGTATGGGGTTGGGGAAAGAGACCCAGTACTTC.

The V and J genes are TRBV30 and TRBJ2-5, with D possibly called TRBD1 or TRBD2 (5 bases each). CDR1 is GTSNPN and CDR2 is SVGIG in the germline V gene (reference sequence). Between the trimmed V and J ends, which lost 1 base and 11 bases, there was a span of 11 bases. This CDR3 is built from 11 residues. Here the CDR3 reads CAWSDLGEQYF. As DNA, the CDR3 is TGTGCCTGGAGTGACCTGGGGGAGCAGTACTTC.

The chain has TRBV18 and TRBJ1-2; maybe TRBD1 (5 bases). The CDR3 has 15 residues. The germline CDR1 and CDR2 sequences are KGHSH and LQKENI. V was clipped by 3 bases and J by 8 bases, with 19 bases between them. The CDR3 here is CASSPGEGPSSGYTF. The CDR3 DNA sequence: TGTGCCAGCTCACCGGGGGAGGGGCCGTCCTCCGGCTACACCTTC.

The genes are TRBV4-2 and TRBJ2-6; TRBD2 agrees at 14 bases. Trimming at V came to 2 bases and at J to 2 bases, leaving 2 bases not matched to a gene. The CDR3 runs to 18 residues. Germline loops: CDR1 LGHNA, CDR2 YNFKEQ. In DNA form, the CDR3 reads TGTGCCAGCAGCCAACCGGGACTAGCGGGAGCTGGGGCCAACGTCCTGACTTTC. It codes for CASSQPGLAGAGANVLTF.

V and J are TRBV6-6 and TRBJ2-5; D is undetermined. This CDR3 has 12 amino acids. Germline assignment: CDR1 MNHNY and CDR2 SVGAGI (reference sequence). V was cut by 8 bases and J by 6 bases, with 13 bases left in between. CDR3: CASGKNKKTQYF. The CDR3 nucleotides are TGTGCCAGCGGGAAAAACAAAAAGACCCAGTACTTC.

The CDR3 here is CASSPGEFDTQYF. CDR3 nucleotides: TGTGCCAGCAGCCCCGGAGAATTCGATACGCAGTATTTT. The V and J genes are TRBV4-2 and TRBJ2-3; D not resolved. CDR3 length equals 13 residues. Germline assignment: CDR1 LGHNA and CDR2 YNFKEQ. V lost 4 bases, J lost 6 bases, and 11 bases lay in between.

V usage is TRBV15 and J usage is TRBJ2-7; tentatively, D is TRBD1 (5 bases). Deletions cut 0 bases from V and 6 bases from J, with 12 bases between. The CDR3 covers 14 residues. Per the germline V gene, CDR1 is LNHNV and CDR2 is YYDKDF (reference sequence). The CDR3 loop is CATSRDRQGGEQYF. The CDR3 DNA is TGTGCCACCAGCAGAGATCGCCAGGGTGGCGAGCAGTACTTC.

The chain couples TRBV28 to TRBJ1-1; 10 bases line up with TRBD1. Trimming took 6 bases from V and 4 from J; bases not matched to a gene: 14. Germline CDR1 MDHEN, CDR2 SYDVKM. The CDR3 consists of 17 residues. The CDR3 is CASSSLSPRTGGTEAFF. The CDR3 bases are TGTGCCAGCAGCTCCTTATCCCCAAGGACAGGGGGCACTGAAGCTTTCTTT.

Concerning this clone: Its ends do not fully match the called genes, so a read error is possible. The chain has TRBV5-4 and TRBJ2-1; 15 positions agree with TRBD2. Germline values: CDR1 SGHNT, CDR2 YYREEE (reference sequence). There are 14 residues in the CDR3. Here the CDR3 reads CASRDGLAGGRGIF. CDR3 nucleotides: TGTGCCAGCAGAGATGGACTAGCGGGGGGGCGAGGAATCTTC.

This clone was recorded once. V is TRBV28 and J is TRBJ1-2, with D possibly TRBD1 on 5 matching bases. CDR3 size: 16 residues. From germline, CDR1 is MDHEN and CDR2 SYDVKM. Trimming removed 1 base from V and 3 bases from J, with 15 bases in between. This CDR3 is CASSLFRVSLDYGYTF. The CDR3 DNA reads TGTGCCAGCAGTTTATTCAGGGTCTCTTTAGACTATGGCTACACCTTC.

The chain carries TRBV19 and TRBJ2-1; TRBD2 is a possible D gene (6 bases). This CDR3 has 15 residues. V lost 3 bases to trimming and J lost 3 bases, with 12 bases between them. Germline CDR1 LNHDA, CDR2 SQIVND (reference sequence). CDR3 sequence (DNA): TGTGCCAGTAGTATGGGTAGCGGCAACTACAATGAGCAGTTCTTC. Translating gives CASSMGSGNYNEQFF.

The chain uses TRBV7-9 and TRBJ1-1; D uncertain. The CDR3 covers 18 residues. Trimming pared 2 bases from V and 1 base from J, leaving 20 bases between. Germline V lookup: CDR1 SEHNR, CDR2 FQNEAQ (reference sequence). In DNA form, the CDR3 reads TGTGCCAGCAGCTTACCAGTAGTCCGCGTGGGGAAGAACACTGAAGCTTTCTTT. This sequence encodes CASSLPVVRVGKNTEAFF.

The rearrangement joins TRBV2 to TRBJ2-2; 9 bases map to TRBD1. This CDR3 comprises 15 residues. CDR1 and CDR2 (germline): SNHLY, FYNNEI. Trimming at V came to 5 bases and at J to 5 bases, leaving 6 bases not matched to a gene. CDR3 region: CASSRTGVETGELFF. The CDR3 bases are TGTGCCAGCAGTAGGACAGGGGTAGAGACCGGGGAGCTGTTTTTT.

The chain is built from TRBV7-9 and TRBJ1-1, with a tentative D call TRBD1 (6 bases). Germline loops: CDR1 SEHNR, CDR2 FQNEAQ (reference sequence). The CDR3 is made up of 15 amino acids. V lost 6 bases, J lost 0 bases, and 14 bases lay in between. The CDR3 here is CASRPKDRLNTEAFF. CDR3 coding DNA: TGTGCCAGCAGACCTAAGGACAGACTGAACACTGAAGCTTTCTTT.

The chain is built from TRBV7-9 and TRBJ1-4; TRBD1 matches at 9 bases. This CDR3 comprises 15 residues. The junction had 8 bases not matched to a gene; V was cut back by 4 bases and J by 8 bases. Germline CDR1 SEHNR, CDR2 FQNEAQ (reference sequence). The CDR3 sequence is CASSYWTGDLEKLFF. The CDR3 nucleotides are TGTGCCAGCAGCTATTGGACAGGGGATTTAGAAAAACTGTTTTTT. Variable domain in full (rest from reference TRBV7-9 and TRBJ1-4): DTGVSQNPRHKITKRGQNVTFRCDPISEHNRLYWYRQTLGQGPEFLTYFQNEAQLEKSRLLSDRFSAERPKGSFSTLEIQRTEQGDSAMYLCASSYWTGDLEKLFFGSGTQLSVL.

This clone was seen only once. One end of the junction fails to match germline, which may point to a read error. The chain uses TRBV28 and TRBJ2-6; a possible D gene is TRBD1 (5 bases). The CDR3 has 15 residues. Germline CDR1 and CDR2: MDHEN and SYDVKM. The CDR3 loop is CANSLVGPGANVLTF. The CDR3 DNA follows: TGTGCCAACAGTTTAGTGGGGCCTGGGGCCAACGTCCTGACTTTC. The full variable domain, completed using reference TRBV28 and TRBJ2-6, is DVKVTQSSRYLVKRTGEKVFLECVQDMDHENMFWYRQDPGLGLRLIYFSYDVKMKEKGDIPEGYSVSREKKERFSLILESASTNQTSMYLCANSLVGPGANVLTFGAGSRLTVL.

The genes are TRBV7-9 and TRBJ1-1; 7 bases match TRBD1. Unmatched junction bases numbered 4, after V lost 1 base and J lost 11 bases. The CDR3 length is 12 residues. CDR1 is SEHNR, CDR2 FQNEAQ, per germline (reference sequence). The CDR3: CASSLDRGDAFF. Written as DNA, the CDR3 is TGTGCCAGCAGCTTAGACAGGGGTGACGCTTTCTTT. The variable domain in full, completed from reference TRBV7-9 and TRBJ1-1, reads DTGVSQNPRHKITKRGQNVTFRCDPISEHNRLYWYRQTLGQGPEFLTYFQNEAQLEKSRLLSDRFSAERPKGSFSTLEIQRTEQGDSAMYLCASSLDRGDAFFGQGTRLTVV.

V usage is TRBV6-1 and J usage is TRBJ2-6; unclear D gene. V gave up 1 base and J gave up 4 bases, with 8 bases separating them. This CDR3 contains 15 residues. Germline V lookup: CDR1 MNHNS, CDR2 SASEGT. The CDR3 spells CASSEEGSGANVLTF. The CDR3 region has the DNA TGTGCCAGCAGTGAAGAAGGGTCGGGGGCCAACGTCCTGACTTTC.

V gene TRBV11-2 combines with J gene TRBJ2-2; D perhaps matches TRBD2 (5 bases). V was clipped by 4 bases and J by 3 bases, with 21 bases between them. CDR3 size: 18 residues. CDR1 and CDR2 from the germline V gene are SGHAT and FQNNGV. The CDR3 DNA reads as TGTGCCAGCAGCTCTTTTCAATTGCGGGCCCGGTACACCGGGGAGCTGTTTTTT. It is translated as CASSSFQLRARYTGELFF.

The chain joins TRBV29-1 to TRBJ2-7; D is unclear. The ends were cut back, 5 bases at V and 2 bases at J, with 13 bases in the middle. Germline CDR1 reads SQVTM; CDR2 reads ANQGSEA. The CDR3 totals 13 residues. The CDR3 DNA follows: TGCAGCGTTCAGGCCAACTCACCCTACGAGCAGTACTTC. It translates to CSVQANSPYEQYF.

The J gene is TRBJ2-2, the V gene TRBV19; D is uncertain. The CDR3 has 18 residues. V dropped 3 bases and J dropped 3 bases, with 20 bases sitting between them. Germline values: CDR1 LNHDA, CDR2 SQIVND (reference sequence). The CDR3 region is CASSISLGYREYTGELFF. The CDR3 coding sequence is TGTGCCAGTAGTATTTCGCTGGGGTATAGGGAATACACCGGGGAGCTGTTTTTT.

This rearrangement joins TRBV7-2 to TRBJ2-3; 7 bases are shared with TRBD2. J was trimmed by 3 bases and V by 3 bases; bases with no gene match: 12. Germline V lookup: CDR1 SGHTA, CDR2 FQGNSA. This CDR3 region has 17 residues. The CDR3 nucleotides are TGTGCCAGCAGCTTTGGGGCGGGCGGGAGCGGAACAGATACGCAGTATTTT. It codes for CASSFGAGGSGTDTQYF.

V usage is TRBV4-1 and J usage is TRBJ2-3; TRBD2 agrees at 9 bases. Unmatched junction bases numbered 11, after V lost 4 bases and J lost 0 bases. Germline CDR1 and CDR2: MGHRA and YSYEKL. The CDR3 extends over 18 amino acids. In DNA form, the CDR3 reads TGCGCCAGCAGCCTGGGACTAGCCCCGGGCGCTAGCACAGATACGCAGTATTTT. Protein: CASSLGLAPGASTDTQYF.

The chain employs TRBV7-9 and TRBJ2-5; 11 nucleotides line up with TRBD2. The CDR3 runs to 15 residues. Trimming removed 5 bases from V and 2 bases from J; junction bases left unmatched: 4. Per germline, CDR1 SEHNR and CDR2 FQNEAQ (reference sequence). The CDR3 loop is CASSLGLAAQETQYF. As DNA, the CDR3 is TGTGCCAGCAGCCTGGGACTAGCGGCGCAAGAGACCCAGTACTTC.

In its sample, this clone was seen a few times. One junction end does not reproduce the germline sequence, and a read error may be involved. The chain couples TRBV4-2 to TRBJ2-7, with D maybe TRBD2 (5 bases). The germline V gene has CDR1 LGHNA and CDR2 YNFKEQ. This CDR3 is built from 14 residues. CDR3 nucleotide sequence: TGTGCCAGCAGCCAAGTGTCTAGCTCCGACGAGCAGTACTTC. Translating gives CASSQVSSSDEQYF.

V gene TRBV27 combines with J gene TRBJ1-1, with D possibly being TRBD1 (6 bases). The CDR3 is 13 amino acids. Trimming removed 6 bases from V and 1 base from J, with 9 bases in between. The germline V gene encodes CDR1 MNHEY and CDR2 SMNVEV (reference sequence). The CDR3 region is CASSLGGNTEAFF. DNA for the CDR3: TGTGCCAGCAGCCTAGGGGGGAACACTGAAGCTTTCTTT.

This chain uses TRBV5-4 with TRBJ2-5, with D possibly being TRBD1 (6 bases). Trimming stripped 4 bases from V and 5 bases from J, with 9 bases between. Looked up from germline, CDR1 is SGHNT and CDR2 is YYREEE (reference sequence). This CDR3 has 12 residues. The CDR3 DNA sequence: TGTGCCAGCAGCACAGGGTATGAGACCCAGTACTTC. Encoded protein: CASSTGYETQYF.